This TCR beta chain is from a study of blood T cell repertoires in COVID-19. Study as a whole: The United States, Italy and Spain were the sources of the acute and convalescent COVID-19 samples. T cells, B-cell-depleted T cells, or PBMCs provided the cDNA or gDNA that served as material.

Trimming stripped 6 bases from V and 8 bases from J, with 10 bases between. CDR3 length: 12 residues. Germline CDR1 and CDR2: LNHDA and SQIVND (reference sequence). Seattle's cohort entered during active infection and was followed longitudinally. Sequencing was performed with immunoSEQ multiplex PCR; in TCRdb, only in-frame clones are kept and a portion is missing. The sample yields around 94,000 clones, roughly 92% seen once. The chain uses TRBV19 and TRBJ1-4, with D tentatively TRBD1 (6 bases). The specimen was peripheral blood. The receptor was derived from a woman aged 45-65 years with COVID-19, enrolled during active disease. The CDR3 protein is CASRGGWEKLFF. DNA for the CDR3: TGTGCCAGTAGAGGGGGATGGGAAAAACTGTTTTTT.